The rows below give T cell receptor beta chains drawn from one sample of a study of blood T cell repertoires in COVID-19. The table came from immunoSEQ multiplex PCR; TCRdb's copy has only in-frame clones and leaves some out. The sample holds roughly 11,000 clones; 60% to 85% are singletons and the top ten take 5% to 6.5%. The sample consisted of peripheral blood. These receptors were taken from a man aged 55 to 70 with COVID-19, enrolled during active disease. CDR3s include the opening cysteine and the closing phenylalanine or tryptophan. A D gene is named only where the DNA matches it firmly. Clone size is given for some rows only: seen once, a few or many times, or a class if the clone is expanded.

cdr3_nt,cdr3_aa,v_call,j_call,d_call,clone_size
TGTGCCAGCACCTCCCCGGCGGGGGGCTATGGCTACACCTTC,CASTSPAGGYGYTF,TRBV28,TRBJ1-2,.,.
TGTGCCAGCAGCTTAGGGCCCAACTCCTATAATTCACCCCTCCACTTT,CASSLGPNSYNSPLHF,TRBV7-6,TRBJ1-6,.,once
TGTGCCAGCTCGCCAGCACAGGGGCGGGAGCCCCAGCATTTT,CASSPAQGREPQHF,TRBV18,TRBJ1-5,TRBD1,.
TGTGCCAGCAGTTACCAGGGGTCACCCCTCCACTTT,CASSYQGSPLHF,TRBV6-5,TRBJ1-6,.,.
TGCAGCGTTGGAACCGGGACTAGCGGATACAATGAGCAGTTCTTC,CSVGTGTSGYNEQFF,TRBV29-1,TRBJ2-1,TRBD2,few
TGTGCCACCAGTGGAGGGTATAGCAATCAGCCCCAGCATTTT,CATSGGYSNQPQHF,TRBV24-1,TRBJ1-5,.,.
TGTGCCAGTAAAGGACAGGGGTCTTCACCCCTCCACTTT,CASKGQGSSPLHF,TRBV19,TRBJ1-6,TRBD1,.
TGTGCCAGCTCACCGACAGTGAGAGAGACCCAGTACTTC,CASSPTVRETQYF,TRBV18,TRBJ2-5,.,once
TGTGCCAGCAGTCCGACAGACTGGCAGCCCCAGCATTTT,CASSPTDWQPQHF,TRBV6-6,TRBJ1-5,.,.
TGTGCCAGTAGGGCCTCCGCCCAAGAGACCCAGTACTTC,CASRASAQETQYF,TRBV19,TRBJ2-5,.,.
TGTGCCAGTAGTCCCGAGAGCGGGGGGTACAATGAGCAGTTCTTC,CASSPESGGYNEQFF,TRBV19,TRBJ2-1,TRBD2,.
TGTGCCAGCAGTAGCGGGTCTTACAATGAGCAGTTCTTC,CASSSGSYNEQFF,TRBV12-3/TRBV12-4,TRBJ2-1,.,.
TGTGCCAGCAGTTACTCGAGCTCTGGGGCCAACGTCCTGACTTTC,CASSYSSSGANVLTF,TRBV6-5,TRBJ2-6,.,.
TGTGCCAGCAGTCCGGGACTAGCGGGAGGGGGCTCCTACAATGAGCAGTTCTTC,CASSPGLAGGGSYNEQFF,TRBV6-6,TRBJ2-1,TRBD2,.
TGTGCCAGCAGTCCAGGGGACAGGGGCACGGGAGAAAAACTGTTTTTT,CASSPGDRGTGEKLFF,TRBV28,TRBJ1-4,TRBD1,few
TGTGCCTGGACCTCTAGTCGCACAGATACGCAGTATTTT,CAWTSSRTDTQYF,TRBV30,TRBJ2-3,.,few
TGTGCCAGCAGCACACCAGGGGTTGGATGGGGGACCCAGTACTTC,CASSTPGVGWGTQYF,TRBV6-5,TRBJ2-5,.,.
TGTGCCAGCAGCGCTGCTAGCGGGAGGCTCAAAAACATTCAGTACTTC,CASSAASGRLKNIQYF,TRBV12-1,TRBJ2-4,.,.
TGCGCCAGCAGTGACAGGGGCAGCAATCAGCCCCAGCATTTT,CASSDRGSNQPQHF,TRBV10-1,TRBJ1-5,.,.
TGTGCCAGCAGCAGGAACAGGGTGGGCACTGAAGCTTTCTTT,CASSRNRVGTEAFF,TRBV7-2,TRBJ1-1,.,few
TGTGCCTGGCACAGGGGAGTAGGCACTGAAGCTTTCTTT,CAWHRGVGTEAFF,TRBV30,TRBJ1-1,TRBD1,.
TGTGCCAGCAGCTTCCGATTTAGCGGGGGGAGCCAGACCCAGTACTTC,CASSFRFSGGSQTQYF,TRBV7-2,TRBJ2-5,TRBD2,.
TGTGCCAGCAGTACAGGGGGAAGGAACATTCAGTACTTC,CASSTGGRNIQYF,TRBV2,TRBJ2-4,TRBD1,.
TGTGCCAGCAGTTACTCTGTCTATTCCACAGATACGCAGTATTTT,CASSYSVYSTDTQYF,TRBV6-5,TRBJ2-3,.,.
TGTGCCAGCAGCTTAATTGTCCGTGAAAAACTGTTTTTT,CASSLIVREKLFF,TRBV7-2,TRBJ1-4,.,.